This TCR beta chain is drawn from a study of blood T cell repertoires in COVID-19. Original processing notes: Reference gene primer amplification gave estimated nucleated cell counts. TCRdb keeps only in-frame clones here, not all; method: immunoSEQ multiplex PCR. That table furnishes V, J and clone size, whereas the DNA furnished D and trimming. The data show roughly 240,000 clones, with over 75% seen just once and about 8.2% held by the top ten. In germline, CDR1 is MNHEY, CDR2 SVGAGI. The CDR3 spans 15 residues. Between the trimmed V and J ends, which lost 5 bases and 4 bases, there was a span of 15 bases. Cohort assignment relied on participant-reported clinical history.

Sequencing was done on a sample of PBMCs or T cells enriched from blood (not recorded which). This chain joins TRBV6-5 and TRBJ1-3, with D perhaps TRBD1 (5 bases). This sequence was found in a woman aged 45 to 65 with acute COVID-19. As DNA, the CDR3 is TGTGCCAGCAGTCGAGAAGGGGCGCGGGGAAACACCATATATTTT. This encodes CASSREGARGNTIYF.